Listed here are 18 T cell receptor beta chains from one sample, sequenced in a study of regulatory T cells in long-lasting Graves disease. CDR3 regions were amplified by Arm-PCR using iRepertoire HTBI primers to build TCR beta libraries. TCRdb reprocessed the multiplex PCR reads with MiXCR, giving one entry per CDR3 protein. Of about 340,000 distinct CDR3 sequences listed, about 20% are singletons. Time point: persistent/refractory GD, antithyroid drugs over 5 years with positive TRAb. Extracted RNA from PBMCs served as the source of the TCR library. Here the sequenced sample was peripheral blood mononuclear cells (PBMCs), taken when the disease was refractory, from a patient treated with antithyroid drugs. Every receptor here comes from a female donor with Graves disease.

This clonotype was detected many times. This chain uses TRBV6-5 with TRBJ2-7; 7 bases are a match to TRBD2. J gave up 0 bases and V 3 bases, and 2 bases lay outside the gene matches. CDR1 and CDR2 from the germline V gene are MNHEY and SVGAGI. The CDR3 consists of 14 residues. CDR3 protein: CASSYASGSYEQYF. The DNA for the CDR3 is TGTGCCAGCAGTTATGCTAGCGGCTCCTACGAGCAGTACTTC.

In DNA, the CDR3 is TGTGCCACCAGCAGAGATCGGCCGGGATTCGGCTATGGCTACACCTTC. Translated, it gives CATSRDRPGFGYGYTF. The V call is TRBV15, the J call TRBJ1-2, with D hard to call. The CDR3 has 16 amino acids. Between the trimmed V and J ends, which lost 0 bases and 4 bases, there was a span of 15 bases. Germline V gives CDR1 LNHNV, CDR2 YYDKDF (reference sequence). The full variable domain, with the rest looked up from reference TRBV15 and TRBJ1-2, is DAMVIQNPRYQVTQFGKPVTLSCSQTLNHNVMYWYQQKSSQAPKLLFHYYDKDFNNEADTPDNFQSRRPNTSFCFLDIRSPGLGDTAMYLCATSRDRPGFGYGYTFGSGTRLTVV.

The CDR3 bases are TGTGCCAGCAGTCCCGGAGGTAGCGGGAGTTGGGAGCTGTTTTTT. This sequence encodes CASSPGGSGSWELFF. This chain links TRBV12-3 or TRBV12-4 with TRBJ2-2; 9 positions agree with TRBD2. The CDR3 covers 15 residues. The trim removed 5 bases at V and 9 bases at J, leaving 10 bases unmatched.

The chain employs TRBV2 and TRBJ2-2; D gene unclear. CDR3 length equals 14 residues. The V end lost 8 bases, the J end lost 0 bases, and 10 bases lay between the germline ends. Germline CDR1 reads SNHLY; CDR2 reads FYNNEI. In DNA form, the CDR3 reads TGTGCCAGCTTGGCACCCTCGAACACCGGGGAGCTGTTTTTT. Its translation is CASLAPSNTGELFF.

The chain links TRBV6-1 to TRBJ2-2; 12 bases agree with TRBD1. This CDR3 has 13 amino acids. The V gene end was trimmed by 8 bases and the J gene end by 6 bases; junction bases not matched to a gene: 1. The V gene's germline CDR1 is MNHNS and CDR2 SASEGT. The CDR3 DNA reads TGTGCCAGCCGGGACAGGGGGCCCGGGGAGCTGTTTTTT. This translates into CASRDRGPGELFF.

This clonotype appeared many times. A junction end diverges from the germline sequence, so it may reflect a read error. The chain combines TRBV5-1 with TRBJ1-1, with D unresolved. Germline loops: CDR1 SGHRS, CDR2 YFSETQ. The CDR3 runs 15 residues. The CDR3 nucleotides read TGTGCCAGCAGCTTGGGAATTATTTCGAACACTGAAGCTTTCTTT. Amino acid sequence: CASSLGIISNTEAFF.

This clonotype came up many times. The chain has TRBV11-2 and TRBJ2-5, with 7 bases matching TRBD2. V dropped 5 bases and J dropped 5; count of bases not matched to a gene: 11. Germline CDR1 is SGHAT and CDR2 is FQNNGV. There are 15 residues in the CDR3. The DNA of the CDR3 is TGTGCCAGCAGCCCCCTGGGGGGGGATTTTGAGACCCAGTACTTC. The encoded protein is CASSPLGGDFETQYF.

A few counts support this clonotype. J is TRBJ1-2 and V is TRBV2, with 9 nucleotides matching TRBD1. The CDR3 spans 14 residues. Germline V gene sequence: CDR1 SNHLY, CDR2 FYNNEI. J lost 2 bases, V lost 6 bases, and 4 bases had no gene match. CDR3 nucleotides: TGTGCCAGCAGCGGAGGACAGGGGAACTATGGCTACACCTTC. Translated: CASSGGQGNYGYTF. Using reference TRBV2 and TRBJ1-2 for the parts outside the CDR3, the full variable domain is EPEVTQTPSHQVTQMGQEVILRCVPISNHLYFYWYRQILGQKVEFLVSFYNNEISEKSEIFDDQFSVERPDGSNFTLKIRSTKLEDSAMYFCASSGGQGNYGYTFGSGTRLTVV.

This clonotype was counted at least ten times. This rearrangement joins TRBV28 to TRBJ2-5; TRBD2 matches 8 bases. Germline CDR1 MDHEN, CDR2 SYDVKM. The CDR3 is made up of 16 amino acids. The V segment lost 5 bases and the J segment 0 bases; nucleotides outside the gene matches: 8. CDR3 bases: TGTGCCAGCAGTACTCCTAGCGGGCCGTACCAAGAGACCCAGTACTTC. Residues: CASSTPSGPYQETQYF.

The chain uses TRBV19 and TRBJ2-5; 8 nucleotides agree with TRBD1. The CDR3 is 15 residues long. Germline CDR1 reads LNHDA; CDR2 reads SQIVND (reference sequence). The V and J ends lost 3 bases and 0 bases, in that order; junction bases with no gene match: 3. CDR3 region: CASSIGQGHQETQYF. CDR3 bases: TGTGCCAGTAGTATCGGACAGGGCCACCAAGAGACCCAGTACTTC.

This clonotype was picked up a small number of times. This rearrangement joins TRBV10-3 to TRBJ2-7, with D unclear. This CDR3 has 13 residues. V was pared by 2 bases and J by 2 bases, with 7 bases between. CDR1 is ENHRY, CDR2 SYGVKD, per germline. The CDR3 nucleotides are TGTGCCATCAGTGAGACACAGCCCTACGAGCAGTACTTC. This encodes CAISETQPYEQYF.

Points on this clonotype: Possible read error: a much larger clone is one base away. The rearrangement joins TRBV7-9 to TRBJ2-7; unclear D gene. The V gene's germline CDR1 is SEHNR and CDR2 FQNEAQ (reference sequence). The CDR3 spans 14 residues. The CDR3 reads CAGSPPAGPYEQYF. For the CDR3, the DNA is TGTGCCGGCAGCCCCCCAGCAGGACCCTACGAGCAGTACTTC.

Notes on this clonotype: The junction departs from germline at one end; a sequencing error may be responsible. The J gene is TRBJ2-2, the V gene TRBV10-3, with D possibly being TRBD2 (6 bases). Germline V gene lookup returns CDR1 ENHRY and CDR2 SYGVKD. CDR3 length: 11 residues. The CDR3 region has the DNA TGTGCCACGACGAACACCGGGGGGCTGTTTTTT. Translating it yields CATTNTGGLFF.

This rearrangement joins TRBV7-2 to TRBJ1-2; D is undetermined. Between the trimmed V and J ends, which lost 5 bases and 2 bases, there was a span of 18 bases. The CDR3 length is 16 residues. Germline CDR1 and CDR2: SGHTA and FQGNSA. The CDR3 nucleotides are TGTGCCAGCAGCCTTAGAAGTCAAGGACGGAACTATGGCTACACCTTC. It translates to CASSLRSQGRNYGYTF.

This clonotype was counted between two and nine times. J is TRBJ2-2 and V is TRBV29-1; 7 bases agree with TRBD1. CDR1 SQVTM and CDR2 ANQGSEA come from the germline V gene. The CDR3 length is 13 residues. V dropped 5 bases and J dropped 5; count of bases not matched to a gene: 5. The CDR3 region is CSVQNRGTGELFF. CDR3 sequence (DNA): TGCAGCGTTCAAAACAGGGGTACCGGGGAGCTGTTTTTT.

This clonotype appeared many times. This chain's CDR3 is CASSRPHRQNTEAFF. CDR3 sequence (DNA): TGTGCCAGCAGTCGACCACACCGCCAGAACACTGAAGCTTTCTTT. This chain links TRBV6-1 with TRBJ1-1; no reliable D call. The CDR3 has 15 residues. Per germline, CDR1 MNHNS and CDR2 SASEGT. Trimming removed 5 bases at V and 1 base at J, with 14 bases between.

This clonotype was seen repeatedly, ten times or more. The V and J genes are TRBV6-1 and TRBJ1-5, with 7 bases aligning to TRBD1. CDR1 MNHNS and CDR2 SASEGT come from the germline V gene. V was pared by 5 bases and J by 2 bases, with 3 bases of the junction left unmatched. The CDR3 consists of 14 residues. CDR3 sequence reads: CASSIDRGNQPQHF. CDR3 nucleotides: TGTGCCAGCAGTATCGACAGGGGCAATCAGCCCCAGCATTTT.

This clonotype was counted many times. V gene TRBV2 combines with J gene TRBJ2-5; D is possibly TRBD2 (6 bases). Germline loops: CDR1 SNHLY, CDR2 FYNNEI. The CDR3 covers 14 residues. V was shortened by 6 bases and J by 5 bases, with 16 bases between the two germline ends. This chain's CDR3 is CASSWSGAGETQYF. CDR3 nucleotides: TGTGCCAGCAGCTGGAGTGGGGCGGGGGAGACCCAGTACTTC. Full variable domain (missing parts from reference TRBV2 and TRBJ2-5): EPEVTQTPSHQVTQMGQEVILRCVPISNHLYFYWYRQILGQKVEFLVSFYNNEISEKSEIFDDQFSVERPDGSNFTLKIRSTKLEDSAMYFCASSWSGAGETQYFGPGTRLLVL.